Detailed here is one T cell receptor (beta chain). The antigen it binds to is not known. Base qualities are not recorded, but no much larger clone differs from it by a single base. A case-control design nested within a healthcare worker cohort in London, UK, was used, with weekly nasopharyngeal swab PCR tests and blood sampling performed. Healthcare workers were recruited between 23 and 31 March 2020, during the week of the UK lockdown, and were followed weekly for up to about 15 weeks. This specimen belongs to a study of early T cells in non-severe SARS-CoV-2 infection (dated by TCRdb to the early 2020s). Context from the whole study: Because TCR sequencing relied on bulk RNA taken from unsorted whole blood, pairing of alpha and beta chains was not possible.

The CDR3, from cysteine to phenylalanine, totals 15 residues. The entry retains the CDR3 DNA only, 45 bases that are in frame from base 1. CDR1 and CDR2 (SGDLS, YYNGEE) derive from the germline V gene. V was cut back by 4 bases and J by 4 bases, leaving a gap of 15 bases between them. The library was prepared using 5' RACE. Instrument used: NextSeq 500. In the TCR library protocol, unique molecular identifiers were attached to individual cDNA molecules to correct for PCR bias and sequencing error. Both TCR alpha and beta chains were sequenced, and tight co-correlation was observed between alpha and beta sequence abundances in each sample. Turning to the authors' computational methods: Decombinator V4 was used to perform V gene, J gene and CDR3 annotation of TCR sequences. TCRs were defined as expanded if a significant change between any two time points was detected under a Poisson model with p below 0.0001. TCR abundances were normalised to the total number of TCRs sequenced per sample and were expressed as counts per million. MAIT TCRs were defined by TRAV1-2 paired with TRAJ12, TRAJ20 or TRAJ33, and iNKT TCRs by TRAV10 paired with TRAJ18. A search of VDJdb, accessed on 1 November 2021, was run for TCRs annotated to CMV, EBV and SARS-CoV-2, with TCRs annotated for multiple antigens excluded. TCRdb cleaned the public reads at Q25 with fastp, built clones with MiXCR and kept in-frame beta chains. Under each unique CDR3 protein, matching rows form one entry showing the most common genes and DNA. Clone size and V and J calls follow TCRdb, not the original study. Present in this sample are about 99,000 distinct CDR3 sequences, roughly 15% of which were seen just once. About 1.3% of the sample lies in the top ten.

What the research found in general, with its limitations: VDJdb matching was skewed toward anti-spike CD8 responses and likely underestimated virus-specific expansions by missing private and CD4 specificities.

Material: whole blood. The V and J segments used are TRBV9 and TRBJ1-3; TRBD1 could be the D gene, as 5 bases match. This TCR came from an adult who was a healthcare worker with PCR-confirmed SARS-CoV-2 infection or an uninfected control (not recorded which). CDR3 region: CASSQWQGPGNTIYF. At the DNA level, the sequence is TGTGCCAGCAGCCAGTGGCAGGGTCCAGGAAACACCATATATTTT.